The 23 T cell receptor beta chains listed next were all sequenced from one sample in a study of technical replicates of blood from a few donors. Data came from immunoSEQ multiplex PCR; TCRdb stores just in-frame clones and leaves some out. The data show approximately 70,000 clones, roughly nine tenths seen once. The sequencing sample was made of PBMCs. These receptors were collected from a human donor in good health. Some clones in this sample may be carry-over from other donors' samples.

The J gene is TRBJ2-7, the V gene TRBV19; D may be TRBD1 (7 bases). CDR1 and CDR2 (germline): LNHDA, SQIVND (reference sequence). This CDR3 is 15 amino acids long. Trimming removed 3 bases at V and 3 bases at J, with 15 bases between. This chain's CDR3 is CASSIGGTDYYEQYF. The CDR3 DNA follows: TGTGCCAGTAGTATCGGCGGGACAGACTACTACGAGCAGTACTTC.

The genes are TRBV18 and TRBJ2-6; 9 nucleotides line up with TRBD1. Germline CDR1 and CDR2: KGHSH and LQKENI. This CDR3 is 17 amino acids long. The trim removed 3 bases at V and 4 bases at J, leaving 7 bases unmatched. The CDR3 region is CASSPTGGARGANVLTF. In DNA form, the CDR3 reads TGTGCCAGCTCACCTACAGGGGGCGCGAGAGGGGCCAACGTCCTGACTTTC.

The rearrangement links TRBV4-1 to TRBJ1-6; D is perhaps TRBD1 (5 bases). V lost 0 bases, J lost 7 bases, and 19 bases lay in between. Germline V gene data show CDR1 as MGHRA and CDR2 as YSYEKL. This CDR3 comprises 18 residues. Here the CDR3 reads CASSQDLGRGTDNSPLHF. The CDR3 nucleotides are TGCGCCAGCAGCCAAGATCTGGGTAGGGGCACAGACAATTCACCCCTCCACTTT.

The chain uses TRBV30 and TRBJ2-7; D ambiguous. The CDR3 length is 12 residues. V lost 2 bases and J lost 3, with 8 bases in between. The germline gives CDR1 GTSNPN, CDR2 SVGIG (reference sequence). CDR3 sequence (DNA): TGTGCCTGGAGTTACGACAACTACGAGCAGTACTTC. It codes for CAWSYDNYEQYF.

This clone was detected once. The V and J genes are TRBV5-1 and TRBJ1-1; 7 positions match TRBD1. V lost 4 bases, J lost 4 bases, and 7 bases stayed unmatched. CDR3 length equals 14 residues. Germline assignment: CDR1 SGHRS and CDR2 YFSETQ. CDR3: CASSEQGKGTEAFF. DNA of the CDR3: TGCGCCAGCAGCGAACAGGGGAAGGGCACTGAAGCTTTCTTT.

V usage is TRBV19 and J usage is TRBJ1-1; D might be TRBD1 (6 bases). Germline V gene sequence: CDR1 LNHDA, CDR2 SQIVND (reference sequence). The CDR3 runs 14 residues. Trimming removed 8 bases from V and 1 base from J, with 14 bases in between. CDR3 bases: TGTGCCAGTCGCGTTATGGGGGCGAACACTGAAGCTTTCTTT. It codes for CASRVMGANTEAFF.

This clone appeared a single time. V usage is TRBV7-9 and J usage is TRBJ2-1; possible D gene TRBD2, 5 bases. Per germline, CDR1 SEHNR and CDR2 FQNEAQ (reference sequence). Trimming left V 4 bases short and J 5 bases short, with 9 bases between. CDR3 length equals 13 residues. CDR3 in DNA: TGTGCCAGCAGCTCGAGGGTGGACAATGAGCAGTTCTTC. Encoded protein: CASSSRVDNEQFF.

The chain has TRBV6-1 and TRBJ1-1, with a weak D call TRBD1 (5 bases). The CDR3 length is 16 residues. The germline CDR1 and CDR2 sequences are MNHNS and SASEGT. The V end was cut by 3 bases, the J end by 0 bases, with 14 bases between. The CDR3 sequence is CASSDPFRVVNTEAFF. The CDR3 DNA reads TGTGCCAGCAGTGATCCATTCAGGGTCGTGAACACTGAAGCTTTCTTT.

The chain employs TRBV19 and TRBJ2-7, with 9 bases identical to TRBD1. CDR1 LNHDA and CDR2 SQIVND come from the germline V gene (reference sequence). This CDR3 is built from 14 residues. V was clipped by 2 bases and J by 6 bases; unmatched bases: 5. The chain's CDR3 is CASSIWDRASEQYF. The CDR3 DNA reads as TGTGCCAGTAGTATATGGGACAGGGCATCCGAGCAGTACTTC.

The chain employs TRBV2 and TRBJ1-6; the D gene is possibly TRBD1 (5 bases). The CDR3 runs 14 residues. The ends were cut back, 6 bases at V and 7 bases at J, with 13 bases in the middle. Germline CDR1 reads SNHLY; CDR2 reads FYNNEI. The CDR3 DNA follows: TGTGCCAGCAGAGGGGTGGGATTGAATTCACCCCTCCACTTT. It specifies CASRGVGLNSPLHF.

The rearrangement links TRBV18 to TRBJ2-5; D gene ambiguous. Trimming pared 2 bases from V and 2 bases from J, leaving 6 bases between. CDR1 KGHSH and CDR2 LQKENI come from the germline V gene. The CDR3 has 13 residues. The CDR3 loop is CASSPGIQETQYF. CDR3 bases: TGTGCCAGCTCACCAGGCATACAAGAGACCCAGTACTTC.

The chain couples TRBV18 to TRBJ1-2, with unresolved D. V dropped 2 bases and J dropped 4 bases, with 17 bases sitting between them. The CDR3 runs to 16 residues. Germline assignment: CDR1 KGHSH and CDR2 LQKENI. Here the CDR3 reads CASSPRRADTIYGYTF. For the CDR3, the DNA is TGTGCCAGCTCACCAAGGCGTGCGGATACTATCTATGGCTACACCTTC.

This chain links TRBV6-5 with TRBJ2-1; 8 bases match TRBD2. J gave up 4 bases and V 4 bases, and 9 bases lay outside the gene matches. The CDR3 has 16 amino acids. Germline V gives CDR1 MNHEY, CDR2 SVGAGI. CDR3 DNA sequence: TGTGCCAGCAGTTCTCCGGGACTAGGGGGTTACAATGAGCAGTTCTTC. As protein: CASSSPGLGGYNEQFF.

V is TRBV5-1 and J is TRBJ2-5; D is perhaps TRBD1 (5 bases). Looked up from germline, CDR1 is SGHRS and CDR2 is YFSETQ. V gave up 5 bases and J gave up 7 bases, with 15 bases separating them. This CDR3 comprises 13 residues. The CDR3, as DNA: TGCGCCAGCAGGGAAGGGGTGAAAGGGACCCAGTACTTC. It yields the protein CASREGVKGTQYF.

This CDR3 reads CASSPGTSFLSGELFF. The CDR3 nucleotides are TGCGCCAGCAGCCCCGGGACTAGCTTTTTATCCGGGGAGCTGTTTTTT. V gene TRBV5-1 combines with J gene TRBJ2-2; 9 bases fit TRBD2. J was trimmed by 6 bases and V by 4 bases; bases with no gene match: 10. The CDR3 runs 16 residues. The germline CDR1 and CDR2 sequences are SGHRS and YFSETQ. Filled out from reference TRBV5-1 and TRBJ2-2, the complete variable domain reads KAGVTQTPRYLIKTRGQQVTLSCSPISGHRSVSWYQQTPGQGLQFLFEYFSETQRNKGNFPGRFSGRQFSNSRSEMNVSTLELGDSALYLCASSPGTSFLSGELFFGEGSRLTVL.

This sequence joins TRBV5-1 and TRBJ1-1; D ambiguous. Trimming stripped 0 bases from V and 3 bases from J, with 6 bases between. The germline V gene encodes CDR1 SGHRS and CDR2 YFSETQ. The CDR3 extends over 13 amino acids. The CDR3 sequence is CASSLDSDTEAFF. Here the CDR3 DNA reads TGCGCCAGCAGCTTGGACTCGGACACTGAAGCTTTCTTT.

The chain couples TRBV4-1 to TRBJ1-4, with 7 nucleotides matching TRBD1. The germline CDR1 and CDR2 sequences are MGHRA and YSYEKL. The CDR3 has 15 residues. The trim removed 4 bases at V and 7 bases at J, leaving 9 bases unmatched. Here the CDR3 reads CASSPARQGIEKLFF. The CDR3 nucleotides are TGCGCCAGCAGCCCAGCGAGACAGGGAATTGAAAAACTGTTTTTT.

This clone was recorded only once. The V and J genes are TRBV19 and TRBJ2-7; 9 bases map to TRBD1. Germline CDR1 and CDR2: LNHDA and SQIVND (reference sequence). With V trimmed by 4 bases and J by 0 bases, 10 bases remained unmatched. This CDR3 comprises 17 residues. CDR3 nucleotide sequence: TGTGCCAGTAGTACTCCCGTGGGACAGGGCAACTCCTACGAGCAGTACTTC. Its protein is CASSTPVGQGNSYEQYF.

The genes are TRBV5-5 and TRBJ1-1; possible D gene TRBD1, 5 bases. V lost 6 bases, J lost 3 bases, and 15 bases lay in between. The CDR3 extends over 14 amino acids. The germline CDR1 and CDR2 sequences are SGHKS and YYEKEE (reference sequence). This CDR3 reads CASTPTSGDTEAFF. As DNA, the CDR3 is TGTGCCAGCACCCCCACGTCGGGGGACACTGAAGCTTTCTTT.

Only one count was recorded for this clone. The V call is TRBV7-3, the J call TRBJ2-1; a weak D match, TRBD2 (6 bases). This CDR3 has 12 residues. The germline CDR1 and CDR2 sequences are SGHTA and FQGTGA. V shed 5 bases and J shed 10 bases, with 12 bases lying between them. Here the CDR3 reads CASSEMRGEQFF. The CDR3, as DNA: TGTGCCAGCAGCGAAATGCGGGGCGAGCAGTTCTTC.

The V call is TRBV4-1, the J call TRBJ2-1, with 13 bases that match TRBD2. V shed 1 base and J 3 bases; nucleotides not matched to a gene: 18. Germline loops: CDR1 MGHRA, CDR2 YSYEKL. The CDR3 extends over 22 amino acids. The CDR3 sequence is CASSQVSLGLAGRPLFYNEQFF. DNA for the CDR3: TGCGCCAGCAGCCAAGTTTCCTTGGGACTAGCGGGGCGACCCCTCTTCTACAATGAGCAGTTCTTC.

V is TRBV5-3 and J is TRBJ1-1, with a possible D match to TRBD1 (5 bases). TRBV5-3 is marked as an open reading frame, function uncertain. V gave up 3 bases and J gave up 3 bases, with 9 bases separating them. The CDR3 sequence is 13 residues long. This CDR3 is CARSSRADTEAFF. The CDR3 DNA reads TGTGCCAGAAGCTCCAGGGCAGACACTGAAGCTTTCTTT.

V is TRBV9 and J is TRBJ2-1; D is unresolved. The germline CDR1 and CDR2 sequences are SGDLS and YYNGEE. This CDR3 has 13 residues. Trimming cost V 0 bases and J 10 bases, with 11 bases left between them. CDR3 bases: TGTGCCAGCAGCGTAGACCGGTCTCGCGAGCAGTTCTTC. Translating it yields CASSVDRSREQFF.